This T cell receptor (beta chain) was found in a study of patients and donors after allogeneic stem cell transplantation. The table lists this clonotype with a few counts. One entry per CDR3 protein, called by TCRdb with MiXCR from the RT-PCR reads. The sample lists roughly 180,000 distinct CDR3 sequences, 40% to 45% occurring once. The CDR3 contains 15 residues. Losses at the gene ends were 6 bases for V and 5 bases for J; bases not matched to a gene: 7. The germline gives CDR1 MNHEY, CDR2 SVGEGT. The chain combines TRBV6-2 or TRBV6-3 with TRBJ1-1, with 12 bases matching TRBD1. The sample consisted of blood, either unsorted or a sorted T cell fraction (not recorded which). The sequence was obtained from a human donor who was either an allogeneic HSCT recipient or a stem cell or donor lymphocyte infusion donor (not recorded which). It is not recorded whose cells these are; they may come from a transplant donor. The CDR3 bases are TGTGCCAGCAGCCTCGGGGACAGGGGGCTTACTGAAGCTTTCTTT. It encodes CASSLGDRGLTEAFF.